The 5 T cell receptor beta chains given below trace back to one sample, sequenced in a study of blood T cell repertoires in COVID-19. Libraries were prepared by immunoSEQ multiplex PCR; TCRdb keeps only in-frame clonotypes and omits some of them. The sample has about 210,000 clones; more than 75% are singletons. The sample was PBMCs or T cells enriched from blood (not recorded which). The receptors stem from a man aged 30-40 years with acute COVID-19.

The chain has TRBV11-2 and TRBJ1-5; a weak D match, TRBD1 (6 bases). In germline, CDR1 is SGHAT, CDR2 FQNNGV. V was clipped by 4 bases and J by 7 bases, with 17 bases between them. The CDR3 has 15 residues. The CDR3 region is CASSWGWGPKQPQHF. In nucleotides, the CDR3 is TGTGCCAGCAGCTGGGGGTGGGGGCCCAAACAGCCCCAGCATTTT.

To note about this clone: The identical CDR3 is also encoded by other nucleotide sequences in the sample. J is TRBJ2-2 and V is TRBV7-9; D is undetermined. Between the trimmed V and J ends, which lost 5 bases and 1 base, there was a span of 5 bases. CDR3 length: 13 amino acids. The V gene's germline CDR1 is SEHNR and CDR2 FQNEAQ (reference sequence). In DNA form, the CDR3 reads TGTGCCAGCAGCCCCAGGAACACCGGGGAGCTGTTTTTT. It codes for CASSPRNTGELFF.

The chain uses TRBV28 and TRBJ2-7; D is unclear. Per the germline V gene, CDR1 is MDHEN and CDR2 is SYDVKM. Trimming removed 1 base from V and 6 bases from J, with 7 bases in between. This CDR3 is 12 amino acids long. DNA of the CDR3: TGTGCCAGCAGTTTATCCGTGGCCGAGCAGTACTTC. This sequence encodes CASSLSVAEQYF. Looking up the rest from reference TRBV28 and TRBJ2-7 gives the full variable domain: DVKVTQSSRYLVKRTGEKVFLECVQDMDHENMFWYRQDPGLGLRLIYFSYDVKMKEKGDIPEGYSVSREKKERFSLILESASTNQTSMYLCASSLSVAEQYFGPGTRLTVT.

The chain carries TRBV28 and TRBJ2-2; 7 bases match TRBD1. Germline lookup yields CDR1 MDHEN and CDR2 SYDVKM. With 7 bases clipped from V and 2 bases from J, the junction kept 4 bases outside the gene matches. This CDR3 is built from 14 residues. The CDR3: CASKGAINTGELFF. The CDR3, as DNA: TGTGCCAGCAAGGGGGCTATTAACACCGGGGAGCTGTTTTTT.

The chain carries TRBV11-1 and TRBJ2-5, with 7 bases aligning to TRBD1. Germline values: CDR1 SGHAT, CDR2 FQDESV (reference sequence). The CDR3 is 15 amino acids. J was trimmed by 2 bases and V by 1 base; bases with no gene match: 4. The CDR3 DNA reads TGTGCCAGCAGCTTAGGGGGACAGCGTCAAGAGACCCAGTACTTC. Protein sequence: CASSLGGQRQETQYF.